The rows below give T cell receptor beta chains drawn from one sample of a study of shared clonotypes between healthy human individuals. Clones were sequenced by immunoSEQ multiplex PCR, and TCRdb holds only the in-frame ones, with some missing. There are 490,000 or so clones in the sample; 76% occur only once, and 13% lies in the top ten. Sequencing was performed on PBMCs. These receptors were taken from a woman in her forties in good health. Some clones in this sample may be carry-over from other donors' samples. Each CDR3 is given with its conserved first and last residue.

TRBV28	TRBJ1-1	CASGLVIKTEAFF
TRBV30	TRBJ2-3	CAWSVRLGTDTQYF
TRBV27	TRBJ1-1	CASSPSGGYLTEAFF
TRBV19	TRBJ1-3	CASSMRAGQGAGTIYF
TRBV29-1	TRBJ2-5	CSTNADSDWQETQYF
TRBV7-9	TRBJ1-2	CASSPAGGAGSYGYTF
TRBV15	TRBJ1-5	CATSRDRQVGQPQHF
TRBV28	TRBJ1-1	CASSFGSRVMNTEAFF
TRBV7-8	TRBJ1-5	CASSLVGAQWSQPQHF
TRBV18	TRBJ2-7	CASSPPQGKYEQYF
TRBV7-9	TRBJ2-7	CASSFGTREQYF
TRBV7-2	TRBJ2-7	CASSLDTYEQYF
TRBV7-6	NA	CASSLNGAAYEQYF
TRBV30	TRBJ2-7	CAWSLVAGEQYF